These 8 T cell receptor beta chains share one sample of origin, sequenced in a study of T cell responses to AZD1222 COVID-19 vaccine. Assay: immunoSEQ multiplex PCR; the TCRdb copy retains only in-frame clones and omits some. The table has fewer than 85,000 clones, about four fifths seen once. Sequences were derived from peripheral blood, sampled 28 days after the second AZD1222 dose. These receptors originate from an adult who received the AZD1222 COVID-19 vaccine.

The CDR3 protein is CASSFGTSGLEETQYF. CDR3 DNA: TGTGCCAGCAGCTTCGGGACTAGCGGATTGGAAGAGACCCAGTACTTC. The chain recombines TRBV7-2 with TRBJ2-5, with 11 nucleotides matching TRBD2. Germline CDR1 reads SGHTA; CDR2 reads FQGNSA. The V and J ends lost 3 bases and 3 bases, in that order; junction bases with no gene match: 6. The CDR3 is made up of 16 amino acids.

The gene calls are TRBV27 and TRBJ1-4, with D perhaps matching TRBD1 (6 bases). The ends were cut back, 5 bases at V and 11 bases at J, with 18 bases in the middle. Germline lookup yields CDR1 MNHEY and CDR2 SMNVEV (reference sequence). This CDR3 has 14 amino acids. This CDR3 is CASSPDSRFGKLFF. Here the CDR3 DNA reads TGTGCCAGCAGTCCGGACAGCCGGTTTGGGAAACTGTTTTTT.

The CDR3 nucleotides read TGTGCCAGCAGCCCAAGACTTGCGACCGGTCTAGAGACCCAGTACTTC. Protein: CASSPRLATGLETQYF. This rearrangement joins TRBV7-7 to TRBJ2-5; D unresolved. The V end lost 5 bases, the J end lost 4 bases, and 20 bases lay between the germline ends. CDR3 length: 16 amino acids. Germline V gene data show CDR1 as SSHAT and CDR2 as FNYEAQ (reference sequence). Complete variable domain (other parts from reference TRBV7-7 and TRBJ2-5): GAGVSQSPRYKVTKRGQDVTLRCDPISSHATLYWYQQALGQGPEFLTYFNYEAQPDKSGLPSDRFSAERPEGSISTLTIQRTEQRDSAMYRCASSPRLATGLETQYFGPGTRLLVL.

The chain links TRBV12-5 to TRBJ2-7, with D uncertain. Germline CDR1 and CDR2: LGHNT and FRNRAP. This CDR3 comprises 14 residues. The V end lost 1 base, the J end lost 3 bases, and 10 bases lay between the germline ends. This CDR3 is CASGLGGLGYEQYF. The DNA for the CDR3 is TGTGCTAGTGGTTTGGGAGGCTTGGGCTACGAGCAGTACTTC.

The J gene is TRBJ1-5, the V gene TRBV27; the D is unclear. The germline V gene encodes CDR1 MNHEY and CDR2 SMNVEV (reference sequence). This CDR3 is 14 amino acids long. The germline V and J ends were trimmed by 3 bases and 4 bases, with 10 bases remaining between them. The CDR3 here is CASSFGRGNQPQHF. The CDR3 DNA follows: TGTGCCAGCAGTTTCGGACGGGGAAATCAGCCCCAGCATTTT.

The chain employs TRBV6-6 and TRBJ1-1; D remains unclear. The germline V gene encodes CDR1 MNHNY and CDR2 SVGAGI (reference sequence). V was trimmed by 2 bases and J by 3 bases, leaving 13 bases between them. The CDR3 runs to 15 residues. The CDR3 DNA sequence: TGTGCCAGCAGTTACCCCCGGGAGGGTTACACTGAAGCTTTCTTT. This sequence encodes CASSYPREGYTEAFF.

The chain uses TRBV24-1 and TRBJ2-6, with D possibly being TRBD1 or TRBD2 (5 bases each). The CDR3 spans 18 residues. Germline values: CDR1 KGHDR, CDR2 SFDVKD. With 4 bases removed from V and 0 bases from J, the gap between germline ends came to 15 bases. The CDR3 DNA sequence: TGTGCCACCAGTGAGCCTTCCGCCGGGGCCTCTGGGGCCAACGTCCTGACTTTC. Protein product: CATSEPSAGASGANVLTF.

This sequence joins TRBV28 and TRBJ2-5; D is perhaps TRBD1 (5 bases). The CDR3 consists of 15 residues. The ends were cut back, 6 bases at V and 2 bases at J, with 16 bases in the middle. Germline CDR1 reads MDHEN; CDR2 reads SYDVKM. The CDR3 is CASRPLLGPQETQYF. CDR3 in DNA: TGTGCCAGCAGGCCCCTCTTGGGGCCTCAAGAGACCCAGTACTTC.